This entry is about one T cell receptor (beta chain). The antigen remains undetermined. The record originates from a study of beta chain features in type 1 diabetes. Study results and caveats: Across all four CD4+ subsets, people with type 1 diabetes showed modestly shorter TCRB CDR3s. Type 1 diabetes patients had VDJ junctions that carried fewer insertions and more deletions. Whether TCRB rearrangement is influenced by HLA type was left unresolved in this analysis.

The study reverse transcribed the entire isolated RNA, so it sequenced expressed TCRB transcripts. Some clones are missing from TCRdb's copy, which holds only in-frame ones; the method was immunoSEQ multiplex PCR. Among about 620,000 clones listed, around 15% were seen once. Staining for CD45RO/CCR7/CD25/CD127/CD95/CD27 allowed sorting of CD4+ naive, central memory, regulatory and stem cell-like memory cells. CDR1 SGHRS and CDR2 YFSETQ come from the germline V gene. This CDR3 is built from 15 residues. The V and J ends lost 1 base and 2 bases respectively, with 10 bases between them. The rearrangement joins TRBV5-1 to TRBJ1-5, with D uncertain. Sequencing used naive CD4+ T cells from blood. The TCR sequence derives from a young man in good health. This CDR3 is CASSLTAGGNQPQHF. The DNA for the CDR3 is TGCGCCAGCAGCTTGACAGCCGGGGGCAATCAGCCCCAGCATTTT.